Sequencing of this TCR beta chain was carried out in a study of identical twins. Study-wide results and caveats: Among out-of-frame alpha sequences shared by twins, low generation probability occurred in excess.

This clonotype was detected ten times or more. No antigen is known for it. Trimming took 0 bases from V and 2 from J, leaving 13 bases between them. Germline V gene data show CDR1 as MNHEY and CDR2 as SMNVEV (reference sequence). This CDR3 region has 16 residues. TCRdb reanalysed the 5' RACE reads using MiXCR and keeps one entry per CDR3 protein. The data contain about 1.7 million distinct CDR3 sequences, roughly a third of them singletons. V is TRBV27 and J is TRBJ1-2, with a tentative D call TRBD1 (5 bases). What was sequenced was cord blood. The sequence derives from a newborn girl in good health. The DNA of the CDR3 is TGTGCCAGCAGTTTATCAGGGGCGTTTTCAAACTATGGCTACACCTTC. It encodes CASSLSGAFSNYGYTF.